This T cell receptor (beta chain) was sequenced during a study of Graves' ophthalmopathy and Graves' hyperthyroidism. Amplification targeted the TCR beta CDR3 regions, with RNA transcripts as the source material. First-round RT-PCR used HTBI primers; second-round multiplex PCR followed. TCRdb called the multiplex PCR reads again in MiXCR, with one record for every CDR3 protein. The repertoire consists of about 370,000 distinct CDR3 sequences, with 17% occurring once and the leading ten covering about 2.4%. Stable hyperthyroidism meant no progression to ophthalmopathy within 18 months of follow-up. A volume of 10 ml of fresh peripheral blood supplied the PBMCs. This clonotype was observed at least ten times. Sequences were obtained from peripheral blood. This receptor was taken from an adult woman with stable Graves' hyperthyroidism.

The CDR3 loop is CASSLSGTVNSNQPQHF. DNA of the CDR3: TGTGCCAGCAGTTTATCTGGGACAGTCAATAGCAATCAGCCCCAGCATTTT. The chain employs TRBV12-3 or TRBV12-4 and TRBJ1-5; 7 positions match TRBD1. The V gene end was trimmed by 2 bases and the J gene end by 0 bases; junction bases not matched to a gene: 7. CDR3 length: 17 amino acids.